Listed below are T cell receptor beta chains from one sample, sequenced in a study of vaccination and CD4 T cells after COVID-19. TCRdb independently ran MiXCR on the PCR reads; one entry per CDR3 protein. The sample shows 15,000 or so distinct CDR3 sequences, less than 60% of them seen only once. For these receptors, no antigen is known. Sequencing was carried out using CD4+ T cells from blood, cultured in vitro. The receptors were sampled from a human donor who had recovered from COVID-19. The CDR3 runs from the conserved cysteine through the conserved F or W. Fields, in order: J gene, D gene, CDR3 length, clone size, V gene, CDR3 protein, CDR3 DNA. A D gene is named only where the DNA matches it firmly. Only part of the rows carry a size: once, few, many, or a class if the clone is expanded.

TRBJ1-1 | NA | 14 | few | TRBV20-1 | CSAREGALNTEAFF | TGCAGTGCTAGAGAGGGGGCGCTGAACACTGAAGCTTTCTTT
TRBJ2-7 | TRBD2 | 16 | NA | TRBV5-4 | CASSFMGVAGVDEQYF | TGTGCCAGCAGCTTTATGGGTGTAGCGGGAGTTGACGAGCAGTACTTC
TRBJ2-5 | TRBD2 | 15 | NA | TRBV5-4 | CASSWGTSGEETQYF | TGTGCCAGCAGCTGGGGGACTAGCGGTGAAGAGACCCAGTACTTC
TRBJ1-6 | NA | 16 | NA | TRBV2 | CASSERGGIWGSPLHF | TGTGCCAGCAGTGAGCGGGGAGGGATCTGGGGTTCACCCCTCCACTTT
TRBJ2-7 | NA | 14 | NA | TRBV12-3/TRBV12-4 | CASSSNQGFYEQYF | TGTGCCAGCAGTTCGAACCAGGGTTTTTACGAGCAGTACTTC
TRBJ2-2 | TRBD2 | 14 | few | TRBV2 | CASTREGVGGELFF | TGTGCCAGCACCCGGGAGGGGGTAGGCGGGGAGCTGTTTTTT
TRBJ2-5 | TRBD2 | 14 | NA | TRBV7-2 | CASRPGTSAETQYF | TGTGCCAGCAGACCAGGGACTAGTGCGGAGACCCAGTACTTC
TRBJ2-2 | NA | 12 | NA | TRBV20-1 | CSGSRNTGELFF | TGCAGTGGAAGCAGGAACACCGGGGAGCTGTTTTTT
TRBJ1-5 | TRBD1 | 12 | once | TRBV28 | CASRDRDQPQHF | TGTGCCAGCAGGGACAGGGATCAGCCCCAGCATTTT
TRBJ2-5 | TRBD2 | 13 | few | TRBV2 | CASSSPGGETQYF | TGTGCCAGCAGTTCTCCGGGAGGGGAGACCCAGTACTTC
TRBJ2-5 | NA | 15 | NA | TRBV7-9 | CASSPRDERRETQYF | TGTGCCAGCAGTCCACGGGACGAAAGACGAGAGACCCAGTACTTC
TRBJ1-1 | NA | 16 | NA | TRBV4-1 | CASSPTFLRGPTEAFF | TGCGCCAGCAGCCCCACCTTTCTGCGGGGGCCCACTGAAGCTTTCTTT
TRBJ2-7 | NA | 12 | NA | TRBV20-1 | CSAASDAYEQYF | TGCAGTGCTGCCTCCGACGCTTACGAGCAGTACTTC
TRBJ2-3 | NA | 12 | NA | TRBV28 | CAISSDRNTQYF | TGTGCCATCTCGTCGGACAGAAATACGCAGTATTTT
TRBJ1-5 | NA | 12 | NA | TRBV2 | CASREEGQPQHF | TGTGCCAGCAGGGAGGAGGGCCAGCCCCAGCATTTT
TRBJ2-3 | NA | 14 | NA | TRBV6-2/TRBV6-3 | CASRGDPSSDTQYF | TGTGCCAGCAGAGGGGACCCCTCTTCAGATACGCAGTATTTT
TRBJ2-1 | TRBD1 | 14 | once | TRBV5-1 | CASSADRAQRGQFF | TGCGCCAGCAGCGCAGACAGGGCCCAGCGAGGGCAGTTCTTC